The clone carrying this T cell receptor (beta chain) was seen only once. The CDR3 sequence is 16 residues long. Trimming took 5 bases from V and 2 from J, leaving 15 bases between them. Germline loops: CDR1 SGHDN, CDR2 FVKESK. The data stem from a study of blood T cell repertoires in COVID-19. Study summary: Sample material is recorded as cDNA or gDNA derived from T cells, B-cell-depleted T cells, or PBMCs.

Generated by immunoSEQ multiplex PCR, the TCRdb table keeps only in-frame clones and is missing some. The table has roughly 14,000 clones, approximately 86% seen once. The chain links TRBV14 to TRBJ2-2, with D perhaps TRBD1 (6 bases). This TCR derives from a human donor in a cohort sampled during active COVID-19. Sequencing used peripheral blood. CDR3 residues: CASSSLQGTNTGELFF. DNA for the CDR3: TGTGCCAGCAGCTCCTTACAGGGAACTAACACCGGGGAGCTGTTTTTT. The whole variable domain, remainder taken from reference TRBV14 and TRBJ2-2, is EAGVTQFPSHSVIEKGQTVTLRCDPISGHDNLYWYRRVMGKEIKFLLHFVKESKQDESGMPNNRFLAERTGGTYSTLKVQPAELEDSGVYFCASSSLQGTNTGELFFGEGSRLTVL.